These 26 T cell receptor beta chains share one sample of origin, sequenced in a study of blood T cell repertoires in COVID-19. Assay used: immunoSEQ multiplex PCR; TCRdb lists only in-frame clones, some missing. The data contain 55,000 to 65,000 clones, around 83% of them singletons. The sample consisted of peripheral blood. Receptors were obtained from a woman older than 75 with acute or convalescent COVID-19.

This clone has only one observation. The CDR3 protein is CASRRGRNEKLFF. The CDR3 DNA reads TGTGCCAGCAGAAGGGGGCGGAATGAAAAACTGTTTTTT. The J gene is TRBJ1-4, the V gene TRBV27; TRBD1 matches at 7 bases. The germline gives CDR1 MNHEY, CDR2 SMNVEV (reference sequence). J lost 5 bases, V lost 6 bases, and 3 bases had no gene match. This CDR3 has 13 residues.

This chain uses TRBV3-1 (or the pseudogene TRBV3-2) with TRBJ1-1; D uncertain. CDR1 and CDR2 (germline): LGHDT, YNNKEL (reference sequence). V lost 7 bases to trimming and J lost 0 bases, with 12 bases between them. The CDR3 is 14 residues long. CDR3 nucleotide sequence: TGTGCCAGCATCGGGGATACTATGAACACTGAAGCTTTCTTT. Its translation is CASIGDTMNTEAFF.

This clone has a handful of counts. V is TRBV7-2 and J is TRBJ1-2, with 7 bases lining up with TRBD1. Germline lookup yields CDR1 SGHTA and CDR2 FQGNSA. CDR3 size: 12 residues. J was trimmed by 8 bases and V by 7 bases; bases with no gene match: 7. The CDR3 reads CASTPDRDGYTF. The CDR3 DNA follows: TGTGCCAGCACCCCCGACAGGGACGGCTACACCTTC.

The chain carries TRBV5-1 and TRBJ1-2, with D tentatively TRBD1 (5 bases). Germline V gives CDR1 SGHRS, CDR2 YFSETQ. The V gene lost 0 bases and the J gene lost 3 bases, with 9 bases spanning the gap. The CDR3 runs 14 residues. The CDR3 nucleotides are TGCGCCAGCAGCTTGGAGGGGCCAGACTATGGCTACACCTTC. This encodes CASSLEGPDYGYTF. The full variable domain, rest sourced from reference TRBV5-1 and TRBJ1-2, is KAGVTQTPRYLIKTRGQQVTLSCSPISGHRSVSWYQQTPGQGLQFLFEYFSETQRNKGNFPGRFSGRQFSNSRSEMNVSTLELGDSALYLCASSLEGPDYGYTFGSGTRLTVV.

The gene calls are TRBV7-2 and TRBJ1-4, with TRBD1 identical over 7 bases. This CDR3 contains 15 residues. The germline V gene encodes CDR1 SGHTA and CDR2 FQGNSA. J was trimmed by 7 bases and V by 2 bases; bases with no gene match: 7. CDR3 region: CASSLQQGRREKLFF. The CDR3 DNA is TGTGCCAGCAGCTTACAACAGGGGAGGCGTGAAAAACTGTTTTTT.

The chain carries TRBV6-5 and TRBJ1-3; D unclear. Germline V gene data show CDR1 as MNHEY and CDR2 as SVGAGI. The length of the CDR3 is 14 residues. Trimming pared 2 bases from V and 2 bases from J, leaving 7 bases between. The DNA for the CDR3 is TGTGCCAGCAGTTACAGGGAGACTGGAAACACCATATATTTT. Encoded protein: CASSYRETGNTIYF.

The chain is built from TRBV4-1 and TRBJ2-7; the match to TRBD1 covers 8 bases. The V gene end was trimmed by 6 bases and the J gene end by 4 bases; junction bases not matched to a gene: 8. The CDR3 consists of 14 residues. Germline V gene sequence: CDR1 MGHRA, CDR2 YSYEKL. The CDR3 DNA reads as TGCGCCAGCAGTATGACAGGGGTTAGTTACGAGCAGTACTTC. Protein: CASSMTGVSYEQYF.

J is TRBJ2-1 and V is TRBV5-1; 7 bases map to TRBD2. Germline V gene lookup returns CDR1 SGHRS and CDR2 YFSETQ. The CDR3 is 16 residues long. The V and J ends lost 0 bases and 0 bases, in that order; junction bases with no gene match: 3. The CDR3 nucleotides read TGCGCCAGCAGCTTGGGTCTAGCGGCCTCCTACAATGAGCAGTTCTTC. Translation: CASSLGLAASYNEQFF. Full variable domain (outside the CDR3, taken from reference TRBV5-1 and TRBJ2-1): KAGVTQTPRYLIKTRGQQVTLSCSPISGHRSVSWYQQTPGQGLQFLFEYFSETQRNKGNFPGRFSGRQFSNSRSEMNVSTLELGDSALYLCASSLGLAASYNEQFFGPGTRLTVL.

The J gene is TRBJ2-3, the V gene TRBV4-3; D gene unclear. The CDR3 runs to 10 residues. Germline CDR1 LGHNA, CDR2 YSLEER. V was shortened by 4 bases and J by 8 bases, with 4 bases between the two germline ends. In DNA, the CDR3 is TGCGCCAGCAGCCCAATTACGCAGTATTTT. It specifies CASSPITQYF.

This clone was seen a few times. The chain employs TRBV4-2 and TRBJ2-2; 9 bases map to TRBD2. The germline V gene has CDR1 LGHNA and CDR2 YNFKEQ. The CDR3 runs 17 residues. With 4 bases clipped from V and 8 bases from J, the junction kept 14 bases outside the gene matches. CDR3 in amino acids: CASSRAGSGGVSGELFF. CDR3 bases: TGTGCCAGCAGCCGCGCCGGTAGCGGGGGTGTCTCGGGGGAGCTGTTTTTT.

The rearrangement uses TRBV7-2 and TRBJ1-5; 10 nucleotides align to TRBD1. Germline loops: CDR1 SGHTA, CDR2 FQGNSA. J lost 7 bases, V lost 4 bases, and 7 bases had no gene match. The CDR3 length is 15 residues. The CDR3 protein is CASSWGTGVRQPQHF. DNA for the CDR3: TGTGCCAGCAGCTGGGGGACAGGGGTCAGGCAGCCCCAGCATTTT.

This clone has only one observation. The CDR3 reads CASSYEANSPLHF. DNA of the CDR3: TGTGCCAGCAGTTACGAAGCGAATTCACCCCTCCACTTT. The genes are TRBV6-5 and TRBJ1-6, with no clear D. The CDR3 is 13 amino acids. The V gene lost 2 bases and the J gene lost 7 bases, with 6 bases spanning the gap. Germline CDR1 is MNHEY and CDR2 is SVGAGI.

This clone was observed a handful of times. The J gene is TRBJ2-1, the V gene TRBV9, with D possibly being TRBD2 (5 bases). The CDR3 is 17 amino acids. CDR1 is SGDLS and CDR2 is YYNGEE in the germline V gene. V dropped 0 bases and J dropped 5 bases, with 18 bases sitting between them. CDR3 loop: CASSVAPSGNLHNEQFF. CDR3 bases: TGTGCCAGCAGCGTAGCCCCATCCGGGAACCTACACAATGAGCAGTTCTTC.

This clone was detected only a few times. The genes are TRBV2 and TRBJ2-7; D call uncertain. The germline gives CDR1 SNHLY, CDR2 FYNNEI. This CDR3 is built from 15 residues. Trimming removed 7 bases from V and 2 bases from J, with 18 bases in between. In nucleotides, the CDR3 is TGTGCCAGCATGACCCCCACCCTCGGAGCCTACGAGCAGTACTTC. As protein: CASMTPTLGAYEQYF.

The genes are TRBV7-2 and TRBJ2-1, with TRBD1 identical over 8 bases. In germline, CDR1 is SGHTA, CDR2 FQGNSA. The ends lost 6 bases at V and 0 bases at J; junction bases unmatched: 7. The CDR3 is 16 amino acids. The CDR3 sequence is CASSFTGGTSYNEQFF. CDR3 coding DNA: TGTGCCAGCAGTTTCACAGGGGGAACCTCCTACAATGAGCAGTTCTTC.

The chain uses TRBV7-2 and TRBJ2-2; D may be TRBD1 (6 bases). Germline V gene data show CDR1 as SGHTA and CDR2 as FQGNSA. CDR3 length: 15 amino acids. V lost 2 bases and J 2 bases, leaving 9 bases between the germline ends. The CDR3: CASSLSGVNTGELFF. CDR3 coding DNA: TGTGCCAGCAGCTTATCAGGGGTCAACACCGGGGAGCTGTTTTTT.

This clone was detected a few times. V usage is TRBV30 and J usage is TRBJ1-3; possibly TRBD1 for D (6 bases). The length of the CDR3 is 16 residues. V lost 2 bases to trimming and J lost 0 bases, with 14 bases between them. Germline V gene data show CDR1 as GTSNPN and CDR2 as SVGIG (reference sequence). The CDR3 DNA reads TGTGCCTGGAGTAGTGGACAGCACAACTCTGGAAACACCATATATTTT. The encoded protein is CAWSSGQHNSGNTIYF.

This rearrangement joins TRBV4-2 to TRBJ1-4; unclear D gene. Germline loops: CDR1 LGHNA, CDR2 YNFKEQ. The CDR3 loop spans 16 amino acids. The V end lost 0 bases, the J end lost 2 bases, and 10 bases lay between the germline ends. CDR3 amino acids: CASSQDLGGTNEKLFF. The CDR3, as DNA: TGTGCCAGCAGCCAAGATCTTGGCGGGACTAATGAAAAACTGTTTTTT.

This clone showed up just a few times. The chain employs TRBV23-1 and TRBJ1-5; the D is unclear. TRBV23-1 is labeled an ORF, and its function is uncertain. Trimming removed 5 bases from V and 0 bases from J, with 11 bases in between. This CDR3 contains 15 residues. CDR3 DNA: TGCGCCAGCAGTGAGGTAGAGGTTAGCAATCAGCCCCAGCATTTT. Its translation is CASSEVEVSNQPQHF.

This clone was seen a handful of times. The genes are TRBV3-1 (or the pseudogene TRBV3-2) and TRBJ2-2; D remains ambiguous. Trimming cost V 0 bases and J 0 bases, with 8 bases left between them. This CDR3 is 16 amino acids long. Germline V lookup: CDR1 LGHDT, CDR2 YNNKEL (reference sequence). The CDR3 DNA follows: TGTGCCAGCAGCCAAGAACTGGCGGCGAACACCGGGGAGCTGTTTTTT. This codes for CASSQELAANTGELFF.

The chain combines TRBV29-1 with TRBJ1-2, with 9 positions matching TRBD1. The CDR3 spans 13 residues. CDR1 and CDR2 from the germline V gene are SQVTM and ANQGSEA. V shed 3 bases and J 5 bases; nucleotides not matched to a gene: 4. CDR3 nucleotide sequence: TGCAGCGTTGACGGCGGGACAGGGTATGGCTACACCTTC. Translated, it gives CSVDGGTGYGYTF.

The rearrangement joins TRBV7-2 to TRBJ1-2; D unresolved. Germline CDR1 reads SGHTA; CDR2 reads FQGNSA. The CDR3 runs 15 residues. V gave up 1 base and J gave up 1 base, with 10 bases separating them. The DNA for the CDR3 is TGTGCCAGCAGCTTAGACTCGGTCTTTAACTATGGCTACACCTTC. Amino acids: CASSLDSVFNYGYTF. The full variable domain, rest sourced from reference TRBV7-2 and TRBJ1-2, is GAGVSQSPSNKVTEKGKDVELRCDPISGHTALYWYRQSLGQGLEFLIYFQGNSAPDKSGLPSDRFSAERTGGSVSTLTIQRTQQEDSAVYLCASSLDSVFNYGYTFGSGTRLTVV.

V usage is TRBV19 and J usage is TRBJ2-1; D possibly corresponds to TRBD2 (5 bases). Between the trimmed V and J ends, which lost 7 bases and 6 bases, there was a span of 13 bases. Per the germline V gene, CDR1 is LNHDA and CDR2 is SQIVND (reference sequence). The CDR3 contains 13 residues. The DNA for the CDR3 is TGTGCCAGTAATGGGCTAGCAGGCAATGAGCAGTTCTTC. It yields the protein CASNGLAGNEQFF.

The chain links TRBV6-2 or TRBV6-3 to TRBJ2-7, with 12 bases matching TRBD1. The germline V gene encodes CDR1 MNHEY and CDR2 SVGEGT. This CDR3 spans 17 amino acids. V trimming: 4 bases; J trimming: 6 bases; junction bases outside the gene matches: 13. CDR3 in amino acids: CASSSPWGTGGSVEQYF. DNA for the CDR3: TGTGCCAGCAGTTCCCCCTGGGGGACAGGGGGCTCGGTCGAGCAGTACTTC.

The chain carries TRBV9 and TRBJ2-3; 8 positions match TRBD1. With V trimmed by 3 bases and J by 0 bases, 15 bases remained unmatched. The length of the CDR3 is 19 residues. Germline V gives CDR1 SGDLS, CDR2 YYNGEE. The CDR3 DNA follows: TGTGCCAGCAGCGAGCAACCCGGGACAGGAGCAGCTAGCACAGATACGCAGTATTTT. Translating gives CASSEQPGTGAASTDTQYF.

The chain carries TRBV11-2 and TRBJ2-1; unclear D gene. Germline assignment: CDR1 SGHAT and CDR2 FQNNGV. CDR3 length equals 12 residues. Trimming stripped 2 bases from V and 6 bases from J, with 5 bases between. The CDR3 DNA reads as TGTGCCAGCAGCTTAAGCTCCAATGAGCAGTTCTTC. Amino acids: CASSLSSNEQFF.